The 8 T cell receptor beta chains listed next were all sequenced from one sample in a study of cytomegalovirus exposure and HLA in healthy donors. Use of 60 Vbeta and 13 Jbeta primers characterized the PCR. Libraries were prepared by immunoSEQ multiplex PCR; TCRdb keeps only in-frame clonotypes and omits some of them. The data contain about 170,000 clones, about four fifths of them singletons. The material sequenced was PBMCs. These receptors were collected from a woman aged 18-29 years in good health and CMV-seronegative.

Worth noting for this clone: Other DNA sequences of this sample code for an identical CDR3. The CDR3 nucleotides are TGTGCCAGCAGCCTAGCGGGAGTACAAGAGACCCAGTACTTC. Translation gives CASSLAGVQETQYF. The chain couples TRBV5-5 to TRBJ2-5; 10 bases are a match to TRBD2. Germline V gene data show CDR1 as SGHKS and CDR2 as YYEKEE (reference sequence). Trimming at V came to 4 bases and at J to 2 bases, leaving 2 bases not matched to a gene. The CDR3 has 14 amino acids. The whole variable domain, filled in from reference TRBV5-5 and TRBJ2-5, reads DAGVTQSPTHLIKTRGQQVTLRCSPISGHKSVSWYQQVLGQGPQFIFQYYEKEERGRGNFPDRFSARQFPNYSSELNVNALLLGDSALYLCASSLAGVQETQYFGPGTRLLVL.

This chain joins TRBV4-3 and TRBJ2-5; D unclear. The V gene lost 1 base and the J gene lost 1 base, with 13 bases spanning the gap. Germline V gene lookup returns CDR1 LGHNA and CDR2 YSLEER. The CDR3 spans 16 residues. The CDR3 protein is CASSQGLGASQETQYF. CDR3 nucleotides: TGCGCCAGCAGCCAAGGGTTGGGCGCGAGCCAAGAGACCCAGTACTTC.

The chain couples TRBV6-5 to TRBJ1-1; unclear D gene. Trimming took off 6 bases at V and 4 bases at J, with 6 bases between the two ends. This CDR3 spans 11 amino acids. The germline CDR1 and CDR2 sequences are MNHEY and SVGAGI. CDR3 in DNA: TGTGCCAGCAGGGAGTTCACTGAAGCTTTCTTT. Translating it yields CASREFTEAFF.

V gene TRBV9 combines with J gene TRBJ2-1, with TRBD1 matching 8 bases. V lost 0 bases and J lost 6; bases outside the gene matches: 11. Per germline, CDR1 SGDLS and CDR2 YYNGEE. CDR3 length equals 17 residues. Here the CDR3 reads CASSVGRARGRINEQFF. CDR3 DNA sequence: TGTGCCAGCAGCGTAGGGAGGGCCAGGGGGCGCATCAATGAGCAGTTCTTC.

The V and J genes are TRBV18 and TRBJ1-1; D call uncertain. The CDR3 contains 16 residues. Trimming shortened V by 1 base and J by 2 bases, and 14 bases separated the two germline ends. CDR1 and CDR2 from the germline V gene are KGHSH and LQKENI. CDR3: CASSPLTDIKNTEAFF. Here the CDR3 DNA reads TGTGCCAGCTCACCACTAACAGATATTAAAAACACTGAAGCTTTCTTT.

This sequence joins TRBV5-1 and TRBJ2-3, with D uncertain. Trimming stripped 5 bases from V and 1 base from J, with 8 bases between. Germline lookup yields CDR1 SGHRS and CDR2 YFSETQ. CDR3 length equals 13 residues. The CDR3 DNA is TGCGCCAGCAGGAATGAGGGCACAGATACGCAGTATTTT. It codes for CASRNEGTDTQYF.

The CDR3 here is CASSTGVDETQYF. For the CDR3, the DNA is TGTGCCAGCAGCACGGGGGTTGATGAGACCCAGTACTTC. The chain is built from TRBV5-4 and TRBJ2-5, with D possibly TRBD2 on 6 matching bases. Germline CDR1 SGHNT, CDR2 YYREEE (reference sequence). Trimming shortened V by 4 bases and J by 5 bases, and 12 bases separated the two germline ends. The CDR3 covers 13 residues.

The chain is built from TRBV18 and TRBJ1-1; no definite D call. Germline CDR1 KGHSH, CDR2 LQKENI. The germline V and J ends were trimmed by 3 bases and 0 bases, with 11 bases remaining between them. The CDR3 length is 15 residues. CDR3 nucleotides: TGTGCCAGCTCACCGACACGTGACATGAACACTGAAGCTTTCTTT. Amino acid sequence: CASSPTRDMNTEAFF. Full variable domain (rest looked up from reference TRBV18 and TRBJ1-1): NAGVMQNPRHLVRRRGQEARLRCSPMKGHSHVYWYRQLPEEGLKFMVYLQKENIIDESGMPKERFSAEFPKEGPSILRIQQVVRGDSAAYFCASSPTRDMNTEAFFGQGTRLTVV.